These 25 T cell receptor beta chains were all obtained from the same sample, sequenced in a study of blood T cell repertoires in COVID-19. This table comes from immunoSEQ multiplex PCR, and its TCRdb copy is limited to in-frame clones, with some not included. The top ten clones hold over 7.5% of a sample with hundreds of thousands of clones, around 83% of them seen once. The sequencing sample was made of peripheral blood. The source is a man older than 75 with acute or convalescent COVID-19.

The chain has TRBV6-5 and TRBJ1-2, with TRBD1 as a possible D gene (6 bases). Looked up from germline, CDR1 is MNHEY and CDR2 is SVGAGI. With 6 bases removed from V and 4 bases from J, the gap between germline ends came to 12 bases. The CDR3 spans 13 residues. The CDR3 bases are TGTGCCAGCAGCCCGGACAGCTCCTATGGCTACACCTTC. Its protein product is CASSPDSSYGYTF.

This chain connects TRBV21-1 to TRBJ1-2; the table's TRBD1 call for D was not verified on the DNA. TRBV21-1 is a pseudogene. The CDR3 is made up of 15 amino acids. CDR3 in DNA: TGTGCCAGCAGCGAAAAACAGGGGGCAGACTATGGCTACACCTTC. Amino acid sequence: CASSEKQGADYGYTF.

The rearrangement uses TRBV19 and TRBJ1-4; D gene ambiguous. The V end was cut by 5 bases, the J end by 0 bases, with 10 bases between. Germline V gives CDR1 LNHDA, CDR2 SQIVND (reference sequence). CDR3 length: 15 amino acids. The CDR3 coding sequence is TGTGCCAGTAGTCTTGACACTGCAACTAATGAAAAACTGTTTTTT. It is translated as CASSLDTATNEKLFF.

The chain employs TRBV9 and TRBJ2-7; 7 bases match TRBD2. In germline, CDR1 is SGDLS, CDR2 YYNGEE. The V and J ends lost 4 bases and 3 bases, in that order; junction bases with no gene match: 7. This CDR3 region has 14 residues. The CDR3 nucleotides read TGTGCCAGCAGCTTTTCCCCTAGCGGCTACGAGCAGTACTTC. Its protein is CASSFSPSGYEQYF.

The V gene is TRBV19, the J gene TRBJ2-5, with a possible D match to TRBD1 (5 bases). Trimming pared 3 bases from V and 5 bases from J, leaving 13 bases between. This CDR3 spans 14 amino acids. Per the germline V gene, CDR1 is LNHDA and CDR2 is SQIVND (reference sequence). The CDR3 coding sequence is TGTGCCAGTAGTATTTCTCCAGGGATGGAGACCCAGTACTTC. This encodes CASSISPGMETQYF.

The CDR3 sequence is CASSAALAGSNEQFF. The CDR3 DNA reads as TGTGCCAGCAGCGCCGCACTAGCGGGTAGTAATGAGCAGTTCTTC. The chain carries TRBV9 and TRBJ2-1; TRBD2 matches 9 bases. Losses at the gene ends were 3 bases for V and 7 bases for J; bases not matched to a gene: 8. CDR3 size: 15 residues. Germline CDR1 SGDLS, CDR2 YYNGEE.

This chain links TRBV5-1 with TRBJ1-1; a weak D match, TRBD1 (6 bases). Germline assignment: CDR1 SGHRS and CDR2 YFSETQ. The CDR3 consists of 16 residues. V gave up 0 bases and J gave up 0 bases, with 12 bases separating them. CDR3 sequence reads: CASSLVAGAVNTEAFF. In DNA, the CDR3 is TGCGCCAGCAGCTTGGTTGCAGGGGCCGTGAACACTGAAGCTTTCTTT.

In this sample, this clone turned up a few times. The J gene is TRBJ1-5, the V gene TRBV5-1, with D perhaps TRBD1 (5 bases). Germline V gene data show CDR1 as SGHRS and CDR2 as YFSETQ. V lost 0 bases and J 6 bases, leaving 10 bases between the germline ends. CDR3 length: 14 amino acids. CDR3 nucleotide sequence: TGCGCCAGCAGCTTGGAGGCAGGGATTCAGCCCCAGCATTTT. The encoded protein is CASSLEAGIQPQHF.

This sequence joins TRBV24-1 and TRBJ1-5, with D possibly matching TRBD1 (5 bases). Germline V gives CDR1 KGHDR, CDR2 SFDVKD. The V end lost 9 bases, the J end lost 7 bases, and 15 bases lay between the germline ends. The CDR3 is made up of 13 amino acids. The CDR3 is CATAGGWRQPQHF. In DNA, the CDR3 is TGTGCCACCGCCGGGGGGTGGAGGCAGCCCCAGCATTTT.

The J gene is TRBJ1-2, the V gene TRBV7-9; the match to TRBD1 covers 9 bases. This CDR3 has 16 residues. Germline-derived CDR1 and CDR2 are SEHNR and FQNEAQ (reference sequence). The J segment lost 6 bases and the V segment lost 4 bases, leaving 12 bases of the junction unmatched. This CDR3 reads CASSSLGGTGLDGYTF. Here the CDR3 DNA reads TGTGCCAGCAGCTCTCTGGGTGGGACAGGGTTAGATGGCTACACCTTC.

In DNA form, the CDR3 reads TGTGCCAGCAGCGCACAGGGATTGAACACTGAAGCTTTCTTT. Residues: CASSAQGLNTEAFF. This chain links TRBV7-2 with TRBJ1-1; TRBD1 is a possible D gene (6 bases). The CDR3 totals 14 residues. The germline V gene encodes CDR1 SGHTA and CDR2 FQGNSA. V was clipped by 5 bases and J by 0 bases, with 10 bases between them.

The rearrangement joins TRBV2 to TRBJ1-1, with no clear D. The germline V gene encodes CDR1 SNHLY and CDR2 FYNNEI. CDR3 size: 13 residues. V lost 7 bases and J lost 2, with 11 bases in between. The CDR3 DNA reads as TGTGCCAGCACTACCTGGTCAAACACTGAAGCTTTCTTT. Translated, it gives CASTTWSNTEAFF. The entire variable domain, with the rest obtained from reference TRBV2 and TRBJ1-1, is as follows: EPEVTQTPSHQVTQMGQEVILRCVPISNHLYFYWYRQILGQKVEFLVSFYNNEISEKSEIFDDQFSVERPDGSNFTLKIRSTKLEDSAMYFCASTTWSNTEAFFGQGTRLTVV.

The chain carries TRBV6-5 and TRBJ1-3, with D unclear. This CDR3 is built from 14 residues. Germline lookup yields CDR1 MNHEY and CDR2 SVGAGI. V lost 7 bases, J lost 2 bases, and 12 bases lay in between. In DNA form, the CDR3 reads TGTGCCAGCACCCTAGACCAGCCTGGAAACACCATATATTTT. Its protein is CASTLDQPGNTIYF.

The V gene is TRBV12-3 or TRBV12-4, the J gene TRBJ1-5; D unresolved. This CDR3 has 12 residues. Trimming took 3 bases from V and 2 from J, leaving 2 bases between them. This CDR3 reads CASSFGNQPQHF. DNA for the CDR3: TGTGCCAGCAGTTTCGGCAATCAGCCCCAGCATTTT.

V is TRBV7-9 and J is TRBJ2-1; D is uncertain. The V end lost 4 bases, the J end lost 4 bases, and 11 bases lay between the germline ends. This CDR3 is built from 14 residues. Germline CDR1 reads SEHNR; CDR2 reads FQNEAQ (reference sequence). The CDR3 sequence: CASSYTSRYNEQFF. The CDR3, as DNA: TGTGCCAGCAGCTATACGTCTCGGTACAATGAGCAGTTCTTC.

The chain employs TRBV27 and TRBJ2-2, with D maybe TRBD1 (5 bases). In germline, CDR1 is MNHEY, CDR2 SMNVEV (reference sequence). The CDR3 has 16 amino acids. Trimming cost V 0 bases and J 1 base, with 9 bases left between them. The CDR3 DNA sequence: TGTGCCAGCAGTTTATCTGGGCAGGGGAACACCGGGGAGCTGTTTTTT. Its protein is CASSLSGQGNTGELFF.

This sequence joins TRBV6-5 and TRBJ1-4, with D uncertain. V gave up 6 bases and J gave up 3 bases, with 11 bases separating them. The CDR3 is 14 amino acids. The germline V gene encodes CDR1 MNHEY and CDR2 SVGAGI. The CDR3 region has the DNA TGTGCCAGCAGAAAGTCTGCGGCTAATGAAAAACTGTTTTTT. Its translation: CASRKSAANEKLFF.

V and J are TRBV30 and TRBJ2-2, with a possible D match to TRBD2 (5 bases). Trimming took 0 bases from V and 4 from J, leaving 12 bases between them. CDR3 length: 15 residues. Germline CDR1 and CDR2: GTSNPN and SVGIG (reference sequence). In nucleotides, the CDR3 is TGTGCCTGGAGTGTATACCCACTAGGCACCGGGGAGCTGTTTTTT. Translating gives CAWSVYPLGTGELFF.

The rearrangement links TRBV5-1 to TRBJ1-1; the D is unclear. Deletions cut 6 bases from V and 0 bases from J, with 18 bases between. The CDR3 is made up of 16 amino acids. Per the germline V gene, CDR1 is SGHRS and CDR2 is YFSETQ. CDR3 in amino acids: CASTTSSWSLNTEAFF. CDR3 bases: TGCGCCAGCACAACCTCGTCATGGAGCTTGAACACTGAAGCTTTCTTT.

The CDR3 region is CASSFPGTGDNEQFF. In DNA, the CDR3 is TGTGCCAGCAGCTTCCCCGGGACAGGGGACAATGAGCAGTTCTTC. This chain joins TRBV11-2 and TRBJ2-1; 10 bases match TRBD1. The J segment lost 5 bases and the V segment lost 3 bases, leaving 4 bases of the junction unmatched. Germline V gene lookup returns CDR1 SGHAT and CDR2 FQNNGV. The CDR3 runs to 15 residues.

V gene TRBV29-1 combines with J gene TRBJ2-3; 9 bases match TRBD2. J gave up 4 bases and V 6 bases, and 8 bases lay outside the gene matches. The CDR3 loop spans 14 amino acids. Germline CDR1 reads SQVTM; CDR2 reads ANQGSEA. For the CDR3, the DNA is TGCAGCGTCGCGGGGGGGGCTACCCCAGATACGCAGTATTTT. The encoded protein is CSVAGGATPDTQYF.

The rearrangement links TRBV5-1 to TRBJ2-6; D is uncertain. Between the trimmed V and J ends, which lost 2 bases and 2 bases, there was a span of 8 bases. Germline V lookup: CDR1 SGHRS, CDR2 YFSETQ. This CDR3 is built from 15 residues. The CDR3 spells CASSLEVTGANVLTF. DNA of the CDR3: TGCGCCAGCAGCTTAGAGGTGACTGGGGCCAACGTCCTGACTTTC.

J is TRBJ2-3 and V is TRBV11-2, with D possibly matching TRBD2 (6 bases). CDR1 is SGHAT, CDR2 FQNNGV, per germline. V was shortened by 2 bases and J by 0 bases, with 9 bases between the two germline ends. The CDR3 is 15 amino acids. Here the CDR3 reads CASSLTSGSTDTQYF. The CDR3 DNA is TGTGCCAGCAGCTTAACGAGCGGGAGCACAGATACGCAGTATTTT.

The V call is TRBV18, the J call TRBJ2-7; TRBD1 might be the D (6 bases). CDR1 and CDR2 (germline): KGHSH, LQKENI. Trimming shortened V by 2 bases and J by 6 bases, and 11 bases separated the two germline ends. There are 13 residues in the CDR3. The CDR3 region is CASSPTGIGEQYF. The CDR3 bases are TGTGCCAGCTCACCAACAGGGATCGGCGAGCAGTACTTC.

The V and J genes are TRBV20-1 and TRBJ2-3, with 9 bases matching TRBD1. J lost 6 bases, V lost 7 bases, and 14 bases had no gene match. CDR1 is DFQATT, CDR2 SNEGSKA, per germline (reference sequence). This CDR3 region has 15 residues. The CDR3 loop is CSVSSNRGRTDTQYF. The DNA of the CDR3 is TGCAGTGTTAGTTCAAACAGGGGGCGTACGGATACGCAGTATTTT.